The following is a TCR beta chain sequence with its context. This entry belongs to a study of blood T cell repertoires in COVID-19. As for the study in general: Spain, Italy and the United States supplied samples that represented acute and convalescent COVID-19.

CDR1 and CDR2 from the germline V gene are MNHNS and SASEGT. The length of the CDR3 is 15 residues. V was cut by 2 bases and J by 0 bases, with 5 bases left in between. Original processing notes: Estimation of nucleated cell counts was performed using reference gene primer amplification. The table came from immunoSEQ multiplex PCR; TCRdb's copy has only in-frame clones and leaves some out. The V and J calls and clone size come from that table; D and trimming were worked out from the DNA. The repertoire holds under 450,000 clones, around 83% seen once, with approximately 5% in the top ten. This study enrolled people aged roughly 18 to 90 from approximately 24 US geographic areas. The recovered donors of Cohort 3 showed two negative PCRs, clearance, or symptom resolution.

The rearrangement links TRBV6-1 to TRBJ1-6, with D uncertain. This clonotype was sampled from a woman in her forties or fifties who had recovered from COVID-19. The sequencing sample was made of PBMCs or T cells enriched from blood (not recorded which). The CDR3 DNA follows: TGTGCCAGCAGTGAAAGGAGCTCCTATAATTCACCCCTCCACTTT. It translates to CASSERSSYNSPLHF.